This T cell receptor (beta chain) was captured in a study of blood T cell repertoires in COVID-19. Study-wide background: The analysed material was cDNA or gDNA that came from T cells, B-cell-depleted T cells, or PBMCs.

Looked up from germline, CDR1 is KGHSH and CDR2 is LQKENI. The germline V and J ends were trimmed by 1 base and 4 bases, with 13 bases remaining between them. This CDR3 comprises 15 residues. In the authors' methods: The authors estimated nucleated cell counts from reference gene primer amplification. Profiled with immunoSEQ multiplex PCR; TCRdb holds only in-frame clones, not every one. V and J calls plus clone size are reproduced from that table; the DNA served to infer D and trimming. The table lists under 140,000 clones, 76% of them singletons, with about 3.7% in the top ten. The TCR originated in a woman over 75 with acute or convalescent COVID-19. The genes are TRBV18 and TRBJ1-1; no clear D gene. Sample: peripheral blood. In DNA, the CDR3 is TGTGCCAGCTCACCACGCCGGGATGCGGGCACTGAAGCTTTCTTT. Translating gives CASSPRRDAGTEAFF.